The 32 T cell receptor beta chains given below trace back to one sample, sequenced in a study of blood T cell repertoires in COVID-19. TCRdb keeps only in-frame clones here, not all; method: immunoSEQ multiplex PCR. The sample includes approximately 97,000 clones, around nine tenths of them seen just once. Material: peripheral blood. The receptors derive from a man aged 60-69 years with acute or convalescent COVID-19.

The gene calls are TRBV5-4 and TRBJ1-2, with TRBD1 as a possible D gene (6 bases). The germline V gene encodes CDR1 SGHNT and CDR2 YYREEE (reference sequence). The CDR3 length is 15 residues. V lost 1 base to trimming and J lost 3 bases, with 13 bases between them. The CDR3: CASSLPRGSDYGYTF. In nucleotides, the CDR3 is TGTGCCAGCAGCTTGCCTAGGGGGTCGGACTATGGCTACACCTTC.

V is TRBV2 and J is TRBJ1-6; the match to TRBD1 covers 9 bases. The CDR3 is 15 residues long. Germline CDR1 SNHLY, CDR2 FYNNEI. J gave up 7 bases and V 6 bases, and 7 bases lay outside the gene matches. CDR3 in amino acids: CASSEQGAQNSPLHF. CDR3 nucleotides: TGTGCCAGCAGCGAACAGGGGGCTCAAAATTCACCCCTCCACTTT.

The chain uses TRBV5-1 and TRBJ2-5, with 10 bases identical to TRBD1. The V gene end was trimmed by 2 bases and the J gene end by 5 bases; junction bases not matched to a gene: 9. The CDR3 loop spans 16 amino acids. CDR1 is SGHRS, CDR2 YFSETQ, per germline. The CDR3 loop is CASSFPTGGEGETQYF. The CDR3 bases are TGCGCCAGCAGCTTCCCGACAGGGGGCGAGGGGGAGACCCAGTACTTC.

This chain joins TRBV5-1 and TRBJ1-2; TRBD1 matches 10 bases. The germline V gene encodes CDR1 SGHRS and CDR2 YFSETQ. After removal of 0 bases from V and 10 bases from J, the junction contained 3 bases not matched to a gene. This CDR3 contains 13 residues. The chain's CDR3 is CASSLAGTGVYTF. The CDR3 DNA sequence: TGCGCCAGCAGCTTGGCCGGGACAGGGGTCTACACCTTC. The variable domain in full, completed from reference TRBV5-1 and TRBJ1-2, reads KAGVTQTPRYLIKTRGQQVTLSCSPISGHRSVSWYQQTPGQGLQFLFEYFSETQRNKGNFPGRFSGRQFSNSRSEMNVSTLELGDSALYLCASSLAGTGVYTFGSGTRLTVV.

The chain carries TRBV6-1 and TRBJ2-7; 11 bases agree with TRBD2. The CDR3 runs 17 residues. Germline V lookup: CDR1 MNHNS, CDR2 SASEGT. V lost 1 base to trimming and J lost 4 bases; unmatched junction nucleotides: 9. The CDR3 DNA is TGTGCCAGCAGTGAAGAGCGACTAGCGGGGTATCTTTACGAGCAGTACTTC. Its translation is CASSEERLAGYLYEQYF.

The chain is built from TRBV6-6 and TRBJ2-2; 7 bases are shared with TRBD1. This CDR3 is built from 14 residues. The germline gives CDR1 MNHNY, CDR2 SVGAGI (reference sequence). The DNA of the CDR3 is TGTGTCAGTTTGGGACAGACGAACACCGGGGAGCTGTTTTTT. Its protein product is CVSLGQTNTGELFF.

V gene TRBV6-1 combines with J gene TRBJ2-7; D is unclear. The CDR3 spans 14 residues. Germline CDR1 and CDR2: MNHNS and SASEGT. The germline V and J ends were trimmed by 2 bases and 2 bases, with 10 bases remaining between them. The CDR3 spells CASSESQPAYEQYF. Written as DNA, the CDR3 is TGTGCCAGCAGTGAATCACAGCCCGCCTACGAGCAGTACTTC.

The CDR3 nucleotides read TGTGCCAGCAGCTTATTGGCAGGGAACACTGAAGCTTTCTTT. This sequence encodes CASSLLAGNTEAFF. The chain employs TRBV7-2 and TRBJ1-1; no clear D. Germline lookup yields CDR1 SGHTA and CDR2 FQGNSA. Trimming pared 2 bases from V and 1 base from J, leaving 8 bases between. The CDR3 is 14 residues long.

As DNA, the CDR3 is TGTGCCAGCAGCCAAGAAGGACAGCTTGAAGCTTTCTTT. It encodes CASSQEGQLEAFF. The V and J genes are TRBV3-1 (or the pseudogene TRBV3-2) and TRBJ1-1; maybe TRBD1 (6 bases). V gave up 0 bases and J gave up 7 bases, with 9 bases separating them. CDR3 length equals 13 residues. Germline V gives CDR1 LGHDT, CDR2 YNNKEL (reference sequence).

The rearrangement links TRBV27 to TRBJ2-3, with TRBD2 matching 8 bases. Germline lookup yields CDR1 MNHEY and CDR2 SMNVEV (reference sequence). This CDR3 comprises 16 residues. Germline trimming cut 6 bases from V and 0 bases from J; bases unmatched to any gene: 8. The CDR3 DNA reads as TGTGCCAGCAGGCCTCGTAGCGGGGAAAGCACAGATACGCAGTATTTT. It codes for CASRPRSGESTDTQYF.

The chain is built from TRBV5-1 and TRBJ1-1; D unclear. Trimming left V 0 bases short and J 1 base short, with 13 bases between. The CDR3 loop spans 16 amino acids. Germline CDR1 and CDR2: SGHRS and YFSETQ. The CDR3 nucleotides read TGCGCCAGCAGCTTGGAGACCCAGGAGGGGAACACTGAAGCTTTCTTT. This sequence encodes CASSLETQEGNTEAFF.

With respect to this clone: One end of the junction does not line up with germline, which may come from a read error. This CDR3 is CASSSTGGEIGGLFF. As DNA, the CDR3 is TGTGCCAGCAGCTCGACAGGGGGCGAGATAGGGGGGCTGTTTTTT. The genes are TRBV5-6 and TRBJ2-2; 10 nucleotides agree with TRBD1. The germline gives CDR1 SGHDT, CDR2 YYEEEE. CDR3 size: 15 residues.

This clone appeared once. This chain joins TRBV12-3 or TRBV12-4 and TRBJ1-1, with a tentative D call TRBD1 (5 bases). The CDR3 covers 11 residues. V lost 7 bases and J 4 bases, leaving 7 bases between the germline ends. CDR3 amino acids: CASTRATEAFF. The CDR3 coding sequence is TGTGCCAGCACCAGGGCCACTGAAGCTTTCTTT.

This chain uses TRBV15 with TRBJ1-1, with TRBD1 matching 7 bases. V shed 9 bases, J shed 3 bases, and the junction held 4 bases outside the gene matches. Germline assignment: CDR1 LNHNV and CDR2 YYDKDF (reference sequence). This CDR3 spans 12 amino acids. The CDR3 DNA reads as TGTGCCACACAGGGGCTCTACACTGAAGCTTTCTTT. Protein: CATQGLYTEAFF.

The chain couples TRBV10-3 to TRBJ1-3; D possibly corresponds to TRBD1 (5 bases). V was trimmed by 2 bases and J by 0 bases, leaving 11 bases between them. The CDR3 runs 16 residues. Per the germline V gene, CDR1 is ENHRY and CDR2 is SYGVKD. The CDR3, as DNA: TGTGCCATCAGTGAGGGACAACTCATCTCTGGAAACACCATATATTTT. It encodes CAISEGQLISGNTIYF.

The rearrangement joins TRBV15 to TRBJ2-3; TRBD2 matches 8 bases. V shed 5 bases, J shed 0 bases, and the junction held 7 bases outside the gene matches. Per the germline V gene, CDR1 is LNHNV and CDR2 is YYDKDF (reference sequence). The length of the CDR3 is 16 residues. CDR3 nucleotides: TGTGCCACCAGCGGTTATTCGGGGGGGAGCACAGATACGCAGTATTTT. It specifies CATSGYSGGSTDTQYF. Filled out from reference TRBV15 and TRBJ2-3, the complete variable domain reads DAMVIQNPRYQVTQFGKPVTLSCSQTLNHNVMYWYQQKSSQAPKLLFHYYDKDFNNEADTPDNFQSRRPNTSFCFLDIRSPGLGDTAMYLCATSGYSGGSTDTQYFGPGTRLTVL.

The J gene is TRBJ2-1, the V gene TRBV18, with 7 positions matching TRBD1. With V trimmed by 9 bases and J by 0 bases, 8 bases remained unmatched. The CDR3 runs to 15 residues. Germline V CDR1 and CDR2: KGHSH, LQKENI. CDR3 in amino acids: CASTGQPVSYNEQFF. CDR3 coding DNA: TGTGCCAGTACGGGACAGCCAGTCTCCTACAATGAGCAGTTCTTC. The full variable domain, completed using reference TRBV18 and TRBJ2-1, is NAGVMQNPRHLVRRRGQEARLRCSPMKGHSHVYWYRQLPEEGLKFMVYLQKENIIDESGMPKERFSAEFPKEGPSILRIQQVVRGDSAAYFCASTGQPVSYNEQFFGPGTRLTVL.

With respect to this clone: Other DNA sequences of this sample code for an identical CDR3. The V and J genes are TRBV28 and TRBJ1-2, with D hard to call. The length of the CDR3 is 12 residues. Trimming took 2 bases from V and 5 from J, leaving 6 bases between them. In germline, CDR1 is MDHEN, CDR2 SYDVKM. The CDR3 loop reads CASSLREYGYTF. The CDR3 bases are TGTGCCAGCAGTTTACGAGAGTATGGCTACACCTTC.

The V and J genes are TRBV2 and TRBJ1-2; the D is unclear. Germline CDR1 and CDR2: SNHLY and FYNNEI. The length of the CDR3 is 11 residues. Trimming took off 10 bases at V and 7 bases at J, with 13 bases between the two ends. The CDR3 sequence is CATQEESGYTF. The CDR3 DNA is TGTGCCACCCAAGAGGAGAGTGGCTACACCTTC.

The chain is built from TRBV18 and TRBJ1-2; the match to TRBD1 covers 8 bases. Per germline, CDR1 KGHSH and CDR2 LQKENI. CDR3 length: 13 residues. V was clipped by 3 bases and J by 8 bases; unmatched bases: 5. CDR3 DNA: TGTGCCAGCTCACCCCAGGGGGCTGGAGGCTACACCTTC. Its translation: CASSPQGAGGYTF.

J is TRBJ2-3 and V is TRBV5-4, with TRBD1 as a possible D gene (7 bases). V lost 0 bases and J lost 5, with 10 bases in between. This CDR3 has 14 amino acids. Germline CDR1 reads SGHNT; CDR2 reads YYREEE (reference sequence). The CDR3 region has the DNA TGTGCCAGCAGCTTGGGTCAGGGGGGAGATACGCAGTATTTT. It encodes CASSLGQGGDTQYF.

This clone was counted once. The chain carries TRBV19 and TRBJ1-2; 10 bases align to TRBD1. CDR1 and CDR2 from the germline V gene are LNHDA and SQIVND (reference sequence). This CDR3 is built from 13 residues. With V trimmed by 10 bases and J by 5 bases, 7 bases remained unmatched. The CDR3 reads CATSRDRGYGYTF. As DNA, the CDR3 is TGTGCCACTTCCCGGGACAGGGGTTATGGCTACACCTTC.

This clone has more than one count but fewer than ten. The V call is TRBV12-5, the J call TRBJ1-3, with D possibly being TRBD1 (5 bases). The CDR3 covers 20 residues. V was cut by 9 bases and J by 6 bases, with 36 bases left in between. The V gene's germline CDR1 is LGHNT and CDR2 FRNRAP. CDR3 sequence (DNA): TGTGCTAGGGATAACTTTTATGGTCCCAAGGAGCAAGAAGGGGAAAACACCATATATTTT. It encodes CARDNFYGPKEQEGENTIYF.

This clone was detected once. The chain uses TRBV7-9 and TRBJ2-2; 10 bases agree with TRBD2. Per the germline V gene, CDR1 is SEHNR and CDR2 is FQNEAQ (reference sequence). V gave up 6 bases and J gave up 1 base; unmatched junction bases: 5. There are 16 residues in the CDR3. CDR3 nucleotide sequence: TGTGCCAGCAGACCTAGCGGGGGCCAGAACACCGGGGAGCTGTTTTTT. Protein product: CASRPSGGQNTGELFF.

This CDR3 is CSVGQPQETQYF. For the CDR3, the DNA is TGCAGCGTAGGACAGCCCCAAGAGACCCAGTACTTC. The rearrangement links TRBV29-1 to TRBJ2-5; a possible D gene is TRBD1 (6 bases). Germline CDR1 reads SQVTM; CDR2 reads ANQGSEA. The CDR3 is made up of 12 amino acids. Trimming cost V 6 bases and J 1 base, with 9 bases left between them.

The rearrangement uses TRBV5-1 and TRBJ1-2, with 10 bases lining up with TRBD1. The CDR3 has 17 amino acids. Germline V CDR1 and CDR2: SGHRS, YFSETQ. Losses at the gene ends were 3 bases for V and 10 bases for J; bases not matched to a gene: 18. The CDR3 is CASSSARGTGAIQVYTF. Here the CDR3 DNA reads TGCGCCAGCAGCTCTGCCCGGGGGACAGGGGCTATTCAAGTCTACACCTTC.

The chain employs TRBV12-5 and TRBJ1-6; TRBD1 agrees at 9 bases. CDR3 length: 13 residues. The V gene end was trimmed by 5 bases and the J gene end by 9 bases; junction bases not matched to a gene: 2. Germline V gene data show CDR1 as LGHNT and CDR2 as FRNRAP. For the CDR3, the DNA is TGTGCTAGTGGTACAGGGGGCGGTTCACCCCTCCACTTT. It specifies CASGTGGGSPLHF.

This sequence joins TRBV5-1 and TRBJ1-1; D is ambiguous. Germline V CDR1 and CDR2: SGHRS, YFSETQ. The CDR3 is 15 amino acids. Trimming removed 1 base at V and 4 bases at J, with 14 bases between. The DNA for the CDR3 is TGCGCCAGCAGCTTGCTAGGCGGGGAGCTCACTGAAGCTTTCTTT. It is translated as CASSLLGGELTEAFF.

This chain uses TRBV7-2 with TRBJ2-7, with TRBD1 matching 7 bases. The CDR3 has 17 residues. From germline, CDR1 is SGHTA and CDR2 FQGNSA. Germline trimming cut 3 bases from V and 4 bases from J; bases unmatched to any gene: 15. The CDR3: CASSLAVTGQETYEQYF. The CDR3 DNA reads as TGTGCCAGCAGCTTGGCTGTGACAGGGCAAGAAACATACGAGCAGTACTTC.

This rearrangement joins TRBV5-4 to TRBJ1-1; TRBD1 matches 9 bases. CDR1 is SGHNT and CDR2 is YYREEE in the germline V gene (reference sequence). J gave up 6 bases and V 4 bases, and 13 bases lay outside the gene matches. The CDR3 sequence is 16 residues long. CDR3 coding DNA: TGTGCCAGCAGCGGTCAGCACCGGGACAGGGCGTCTGAAGCTTTCTTT. It yields the protein CASSGQHRDRASEAFF.

This clone was detected a few times. The chain joins TRBV19 to TRBJ1-1; possibly TRBD1 for D (6 bases). Trimming left V 2 bases short and J 6 bases short, with 22 bases between. Germline V gene data show CDR1 as LNHDA and CDR2 as SQIVND (reference sequence). CDR3 length equals 17 residues. The CDR3 loop is CASSIRRGTGPSPEAFF. The CDR3 region has the DNA TGTGCCAGTAGTATAAGAAGGGGAACAGGGCCATCCCCTGAAGCTTTCTTT.

The rearrangement links TRBV7-9 to TRBJ1-1; D unresolved. V lost 1 base and J 4 bases, leaving 10 bases between the germline ends. From germline, CDR1 is SEHNR and CDR2 FQNEAQ (reference sequence). The length of the CDR3 is 14 residues. Here the CDR3 DNA reads TGTGCCAGCAGCTTAGACTTGGGGAGCACTGAAGCTTTCTTT. This gives the protein CASSLDLGSTEAFF.